The rows below give T cell receptor beta chains drawn from one sample of a study of blood T cell repertoires in COVID-19. Produced via immunoSEQ multiplex PCR; TCRdb's table is partial and in-frame only. The data contain 400,000 to 450,000 clones, approximately 90% of them seen just once; the ten biggest clones take up roughly 1.1%. Sequencing was performed on PBMCs or T cells enriched from blood (not recorded which). The receptors stem from a man aged 30 to 39 who had recovered from COVID-19. CDR3s include the opening cysteine and the closing phenylalanine or tryptophan. D genes are given only for firm matches. Size is omitted from some rows. Given values are once, few, many or a class for expanded clones.

CASSSWTGNTGELFF,TGTGCCAGCAGCTCCTGGACAGGGAACACCGGGGAGCTGTTTTTT,TRBJ2-2,TRBV13,-,TRBD1
CASSLLAGGNEQFF,TGCGCCAGCAGCTTGCTAGCGGGAGGCAATGAGCAGTTCTTC,TRBJ2-1,TRBV5-1,-,TRBD2
CASSRRRTSDHEQYF,TGTGCCAGCAGCCGCAGACGGACTAGCGACCACGAGCAGTACTTC,TRBJ2-7,TRBV7-8,-,TRBD2
CSVLSSRAYNEQFF,TGCAGCGTTTTATCTAGCCGAGCCTACAATGAGCAGTTCTTC,TRBJ2-1,TRBV29-1,-,-
CASSLGQGFSPLHF,TGCGCCAGCAGCTTGGGACAGGGGTTTTCACCCCTCCACTTT,TRBJ1-6,TRBV5-1,-,TRBD1
CASSLEGLIYEQYF,TGCGCCAGCAGCTTGGAGGGACTCATCTACGAGCAGTACTTC,TRBJ2-7,TRBV5-1,-,-
CASSSNSFYEQYF,TGTGCCAGCAGCTCTAACAGTTTCTACGAGCAGTACTTC,TRBJ2-7,TRBV11-3,-,-
CASSRGQVGTEAFF,TGTGCCAGTAGTCGAGGACAGGTGGGCACTGAAGCTTTCTTT,TRBJ1-1,TRBV19,-,TRBD1
CASSLDQGETQYF,TGTGCCAGCAGTTTAGACCAGGGGGAGACCCAGTACTTC,TRBJ2-5,TRBV12-3/TRBV12-4,-,-
CASSQNLAGGSNQPQHF,TGTGCCAGCAGCCAAAACTTAGCGGGGGGGAGCAATCAGCCCCAGCATTTT,TRBJ1-5,TRBV4-2,few,-
CASSPLTGTGDNYGYTF,TGTGCCAGCTCACCTCTTACCGGGACAGGGGACAACTATGGCTACACCTTC,TRBJ1-2,TRBV18,-,TRBD1
CASSSPGQGGGYTF,TGTGCCAGCAGTTCCCCGGGACAGGGAGGAGGCTACACCTTC,TRBJ1-2,TRBV28,-,TRBD1
CASSPTSSDTDTQYF,TGTGCCAGCAGCCCCACTAGCAGCGACACAGATACGCAGTATTTT,TRBJ2-3,TRBV3-1/TRBV3-2,few,-
CASSPGGYTEAFF,TGCGCCAGCAGCCCGGGGGGGTACACTGAAGCTTTCTTT,TRBJ1-1,TRBV5-1,-,-
CAWSVDSPSYNEQFF,TGTGCCTGGAGCGTTGACAGCCCCTCCTACAATGAGCAGTTCTTC,TRBJ2-1,TRBV30,-,-
CASSPQREGPYEQYF,TGTGCCAGCAGCCCACAGCGGGAGGGCCCCTACGAGCAGTACTTC,TRBJ2-7,TRBV7-6,-,TRBD2
CASSALGTGEVNEKLFF,TGTGCCAGCAGTGCCCTTGGGACAGGGGAGGTTAATGAAAAACTGTTTTTT,TRBJ1-4,TRBV25-1,-,TRBD1
CASSLMRDTEAFF,TGTGCCAGCAGCTTAATGAGGGACACTGAAGCTTTCTTT,TRBJ1-1,TRBV11-2,-,-
CASSFTGDTEAFF,TGTGCCAGCAGCTTCACAGGGGACACTGAAGCTTTCTTT,TRBJ1-1,TRBV7-3,-,TRBD1
CASSLEGGNSPLHF,TGCGCCAGCAGCTTGGAGGGAGGTAATTCACCCCTCCACTTT,TRBJ1-6,TRBV5-1,-,-
CAWRRASGFAEQFF,TGTGCCTGGCGAAGGGCTAGCGGGTTCGCTGAGCAGTTCTTC,TRBJ2-1,TRBV30,-,TRBD2
CASRPGLERYEQYF,TGTGCCAGCAGGCCGGGACTAGAGAGATACGAGCAGTACTTC,TRBJ2-7,TRBV27,-,TRBD2
CARRGRPNTKAEAFF,TGTGCCCGCAGGGGCAGACCCAACACTAAGGCTGAAGCTTTCTTT,TRBJ1-1,TRBV30,-,-
CASTVLGERAGVQAFF,TGTGCCAGCACAGTGCTGGGCGAGAGGGCGGGGGTCCAAGCTTTCTTT,TRBJ1-1,TRBV19,-,-
CASSPWTSPDTQYF,TGTGCCAGCTCACCTTGGACTAGTCCAGATACGCAGTATTTT,TRBJ2-3,TRBV18,once,TRBD2
CASSLEAGPQYF,TGTGCCAGCAGCTTAGAAGCGGGCCCGCAGTACTTC,TRBJ2-7,TRBV5-4,-,-